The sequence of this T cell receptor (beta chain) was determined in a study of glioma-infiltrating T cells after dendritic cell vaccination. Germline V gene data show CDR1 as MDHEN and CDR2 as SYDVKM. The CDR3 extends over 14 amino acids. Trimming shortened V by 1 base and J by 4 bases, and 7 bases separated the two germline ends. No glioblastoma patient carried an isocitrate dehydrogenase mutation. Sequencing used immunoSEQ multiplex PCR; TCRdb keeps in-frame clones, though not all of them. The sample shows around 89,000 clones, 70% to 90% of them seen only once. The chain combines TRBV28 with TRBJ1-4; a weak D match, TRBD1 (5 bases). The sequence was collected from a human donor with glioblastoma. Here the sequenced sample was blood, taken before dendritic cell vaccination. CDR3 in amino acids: CASSLFDSNEKLFF. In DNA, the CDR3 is TGTGCCAGCAGTTTATTCGACAGTAATGAAAAACTGTTTTTT. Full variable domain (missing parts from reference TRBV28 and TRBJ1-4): DVKVTQSSRYLVKRTGEKVFLECVQDMDHENMFWYRQDPGLGLRLIYFSYDVKMKEKGDIPEGYSVSREKKERFSLILESASTNQTSMYLCASSLFDSNEKLFFGSGTQLSVL.